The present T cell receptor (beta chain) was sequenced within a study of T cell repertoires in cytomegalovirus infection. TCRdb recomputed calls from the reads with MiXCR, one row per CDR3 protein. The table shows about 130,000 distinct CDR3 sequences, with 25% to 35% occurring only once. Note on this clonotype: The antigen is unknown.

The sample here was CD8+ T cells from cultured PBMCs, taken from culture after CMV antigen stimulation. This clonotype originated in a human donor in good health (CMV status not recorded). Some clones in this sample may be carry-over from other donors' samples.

The CDR3 DNA reads TGTGCCAGCAGTTCTTCCGGGACAGCTTCATATGGCTACACCTTC. Its translation: CASSSSGTASYGYTF. This chain uses TRBV28 with TRBJ1-2, with 7 bases that match TRBD1. Germline V gene lookup returns CDR1 MDHEN and CDR2 SYDVKM. The CDR3 runs 15 residues. The V and J ends lost 4 bases and 5 bases, in that order; junction bases with no gene match: 10.